This TCR beta chain was sequenced during a study of Graves' ophthalmopathy and Graves' hyperthyroidism. This clonotype was observed at least ten times. Its target is unknown. Study-level points and caveats: The model flagged ophthalmopathy progression at 70% to 71% sensitivity and around 77% specificity.

Amplified TCR beta CDR3 regions were obtained using RNA transcripts as template. Amplification began with first-round RT-PCR using HTBI primers, then second-round multiplex PCR was performed. MiXCR, applied by TCRdb to the multiplex PCR reads, yields one record per CDR3 protein. The sample has about 370,000 distinct CDR3 sequences, approximately 20% seen once. Germline lookup yields CDR1 SGHAT and CDR2 FQNNGV. The CDR3 length is 15 residues. Germline trimming cut 0 bases from V and 5 bases from J; bases unmatched to any gene: 6. The specimen sequenced was peripheral blood. V is TRBV11-2 and J is TRBJ2-5; 7 bases match TRBD2. The receptor was derived from a woman aged 18-29 years with Graves' ophthalmopathy. In DNA, the CDR3 is TGTGCCAGCAGCTTAGAATGGGAGGGAATGGAGACCCAGTACTTC. Encoded protein: CASSLEWEGMETQYF.